The present entry profiles one T cell receptor (beta chain) with its context. Its antigen is as yet unknown. The data stem from a study of shared clonotypes between healthy human individuals. The CDR3 runs to 14 residues. Germline values: CDR1 WNHNN, CDR2 SYGVQD (reference sequence). V lost 3 bases, J lost 2 bases, and 9 bases lay in between. Study results and limitations: In contrast to clonotypes shared by all four donors, non-shared clonotypes had lower generation probabilities.

Positive CCR7 selection of CD45RO-negative cells yielded the naive CD8 cells, and terminally differentiated effector memory CD45RA+ cells were excluded. The table came from immunoSEQ multiplex PCR; TCRdb's copy has only in-frame clones and leaves some out. This repertoire shows about 2 million clones, 85% to 95% found once; its top ten account for roughly 1%. The TCR originated in a man younger than 30 in good health. The sequenced sample consisted of naive CD8+ T cells sorted from blood. The rearrangement joins TRBV10-1 to TRBJ2-3; D not resolved. Written as DNA, the CDR3 is TGCGCCAGCAGTGACGGGCCCGTCACAGATACGCAGTATTTT. Protein product: CASSDGPVTDTQYF.